This T cell receptor (beta chain) was profiled in a study of blood T cells in healthy people across ages. This clonotype has just a few counts. The antigen is unknown. Overall study findings and caveats: Greater diversity and more naive CD4+ cells were seen in long-lived donors than in aged donors.

Germline CDR1 is LGHDT and CDR2 is YNNKEL (reference sequence). V dropped 4 bases and J dropped 4; count of bases not matched to a gene: 18. The CDR3 spans 19 residues. PCR was performed a second time for 7 to 11 cycles using a sample-barcoded 5' primer and a J-beta primer mix. TCRdb re-called the 5' RACE reads with MiXCR, one entry per CDR3 protein. The sample has approximately 730,000 distinct CDR3 sequences; roughly 47% are singletons. The study recruited healthy Caucasian donors from Russia who were aged roughly 6 to 95. This chain uses TRBV3-1 with TRBJ2-5; 10 positions agree with TRBD1. Sequenced: blood. The TCR originated in a woman aged 55-69 years in good health. Here the CDR3 DNA reads TGTGCCAGCAGCCTCGGACAGGGGGGTGGTTTGGGGGCTATAGAGACCCAGTACTTC. It encodes CASSLGQGGGLGAIETQYF.